The rows below give T cell receptor beta chains drawn from one sample of a study of STAT5B mutations in CD4+ large granular lymphocyte leukemia. Some clones are missing from TCRdb's copy, which holds only in-frame ones; the method was immunoSEQ multiplex PCR. In the table there are more than 30,000 clones, around 76% of which are singletons. The sequenced sample consisted of CD4+ T cells from blood buffy coats. The receptors were sampled from a human donor in good health. CDR3s include the opening cysteine and the closing phenylalanine or tryptophan. The order of the fields is D gene, V gene, J gene, clone size, CDR3 protein, CDR3 DNA. A D gene is named only where the DNA matches it firmly. Size values are once, few and many counts, or a class for expanded clones, and some rows have none.

-	TRBV30	TRBJ2-1	once	CAFSTVDEQFF	TGTGCCTTCTCCACGGTAGATGAGCAGTTCTTC
-	TRBV4-3	TRBJ2-2	-	CASSQLGAGELFF	TGCGCCAGCAGCCAACTAGGGGCCGGGGAGCTGTTTTTT
TRBD1	TRBV27	TRBJ1-5	-	CASRSGTGINQPQHF	TGTGCCAGCAGATCCGGGACAGGGATCAATCAGCCCCAGCATTTT
-	TRBV4-3	TRBJ2-7	-	CASSRGEGEQYF	TGCGCCAGCAGCCGAGGGGAAGGCGAGCAGTACTTC
-	TRBV2	TRBJ2-3	-	CASSGTSTSTDTQYF	TGTGCCAGCAGCGGGACATCAACTAGCACAGATACGCAGTATTTT
TRBD1	TRBV7-2	TRBJ2-1	-	CASSSQGLGNEQFF	TGTGCCAGCAGCTCACAGGGGCTAGGTAATGAGCAGTTCTTC
TRBD1	TRBV5-6	TRBJ2-3	-	CASSWSDRGLTDTQYF	TGTGCCAGCAGCTGGTCAGACAGGGGGCTGACAGATACGCAGTATTTT
-	TRBV7-2	TRBJ2-3	-	CASSLTLGTDTQYF	TGTGCCAGCAGCTTAACACTAGGCACAGATACGCAGTATTTT
-	TRBV7-2	TRBJ2-7	few	CASSVQDLSYEQYF	TGTGCCAGCAGCGTACAGGACCTCTCCTACGAGCAGTACTTC
-	TRBV7-2	TRBJ1-1	-	CASSTTAFGTEAFF	TGTGCCAGCAGCACGACAGCCTTTGGAACTGAAGCTTTCTTT
-	TRBV6-6	TRBJ2-2	few	CASSYGTVNTGELFF	TGTGCCAGCAGTTACGGAACAGTCAACACCGGGGAGCTGTTTTTT
-	TRBV7-7	TRBJ1-6	-	CASSLGAGSPLHF	TGTGCCAGCAGCTTAGGGGCGGGATCACCCCTCCACTTT
TRBD2	TRBV7-2	TRBJ2-3	-	CASKGYELAGDTQYF	TGTGCCAGCAAAGGGTATGAACTAGCGGGAGATACGCAGTATTTT
-	TRBV19	TRBJ1-5	-	CASTSGQRDSNQPQHF	-
-	TRBV4-1	TRBJ2-7	few	CASSQDDQFYEQYF	TGCGCCAGCAGCCAAGATGATCAGTTCTACGAGCAGTACTTC
-	TRBV6-4	TRBJ1-1	-	CASRAMEGDTEAFF	TGTGCCAGCAGGGCCATGGAAGGGGACACTGAAGCTTTCTTT
-	TRBV5-1	TRBJ2-1	-	CASSLDGGWDEQFF	TGCGCCAGCAGCTTGGACGGAGGGTGGGATGAGCAGTTCTTC
-	TRBV5-1	TRBJ1-1	-	CASTPRGEGRAEAFF	TGCGCCAGCACCCCCCGTGGGGAGGGGCGCGCTGAAGCTTTCTTT
-	TRBV5-1	TRBJ1-1	-	CASRIGGAANTEAFF	TGCGCCAGCAGGATTGGGGGGGCAGCGAACACTGAAGCTTTCTTT
TRBD1	TRBV6-5	TRBJ1-1	few	CASSSGGRTEAFF	TGTGCCAGCAGTTCAGGGGGTAGGACTGAAGCTTTCTTT
TRBD2	TRBV5-8	TRBJ2-4	-	CASSWTNLAGGPIGRNIQYF	TGTGCCAGCAGCTGGACCAACCTAGCGGGGGGCCCTATTGGGAGAAACATTCAGTACTTC
-	TRBV15	TRBJ2-3	-	CATSRGDIPGTDTQYF	TGTGCCACCAGCAGAGGGGACATCCCTGGCACAGATACGCAGTATTTT
-	TRBV25-1	TRBJ2-6	-	CASSPYSGANVLTF	TGTGCCAGCAGTCCGTACTCTGGGGCCAACGTCCTGACTTTC
TRBD1	TRBV2	TRBJ2-7	-	CASKGTGSSYEQYF	TGTGCCAGCAAGGGGACAGGGTCTTCCTACGAGCAGTACTTC
-	TRBV4-1	TRBJ1-4	-	CASKVTGFPNEKLFF	TGCGCCAGCAAAGTAACAGGGTTCCCCAATGAAAAACTGTTTTTT
TRBD2	TRBV5-1	TRBJ2-1	once	CASSLEGPGLAGYNEQFF	TGCGCCAGCAGCTTGGAGGGTCCGGGACTAGCGGGGTACAATGAGCAGTTCTTC
TRBD2	TRBV5-1	TRBJ2-1	-	CASSPSGTINEQFF	TGCGCCAGCAGCCCCTCCGGGACTATCAATGAGCAGTTCTTC
-	TRBV7-2	TRBJ1-5	-	CASSLRGDTNQPQHF	TGTGCCAGCAGCTTAAGGGGGGACACCAATCAGCCCCAGCATTTT
TRBD2	TRBV19	TRBJ2-1	-	CASSIGASGMKQFF	TGTGCCAGTAGTATAGGGGCTAGCGGGATGAAGCAGTTCTTC